This entry is about one T cell receptor (beta chain). The data stem from a study of naive CD8 T cells in extremely preterm neonates. In germline, CDR1 is SGHVS, CDR2 FQNEAQ. V was cut by 2 bases and J by 4 bases, with 26 bases left in between. The CDR3 is made up of 19 amino acids. Libraries were prepared by immunoSEQ multiplex PCR; TCRdb keeps only in-frame clonotypes and omits some of them. The sample lists 4,000 to 4,500 clones, approximately 97% occurring once. Sorting kept Annexin V-negative CD3+CD8+CD45RA+CCR7+ naive T cells. The V call is TRBV7-8, the J call TRBJ1-2; maybe TRBD1 (6 bases). This sequence was found in a human donor in good health. What was sequenced was naive CD8+ T cells from blood. This CDR3 reads CASSLIPQRRGGWVYGYTF. The CDR3 DNA reads TGTGCCAGCAGCTTAATTCCCCAACGGAGGGGGGGCTGGGTCTATGGCTACACCTTC.